The present T cell receptor (beta chain) was sequenced within a study of blood T cell repertoires in COVID-19. The protocol was immunoSEQ multiplex PCR, while the TCRdb copy is restricted to in-frame clones and leaves out a portion. The sample lists hundreds of thousands of clones, roughly 88% occurring once. The receptor comes from a woman aged 50 to 60 with acute COVID-19. The source material was PBMCs or T cells enriched from blood (not recorded which).

The CDR3 spells CASNFGGGNTGELFF. Here the CDR3 DNA reads TGTGCCAGCAACTTCGGGGGAGGGAACACCGGGGAGCTGTTTTTT. The chain recombines TRBV6-5 with TRBJ2-2; possibly TRBD2 for D (6 bases). Deletions cut 7 bases from V and 1 base from J, with 13 bases between. Germline V gene lookup returns CDR1 MNHEY and CDR2 SVGAGI. The CDR3 extends over 15 amino acids.